This TCR beta chain was sequenced in a study of T cell responses to AZD1222 COVID-19 vaccine. Produced via immunoSEQ multiplex PCR; TCRdb's table is partial and in-frame only. The data contain some 94,000 clones, roughly 90% of them singletons. CDR1 is MNHNY and CDR2 is SVGAGI in the germline V gene (reference sequence). The CDR3 extends over 17 amino acids. J lost 3 bases, V lost 5 bases, and 9 bases had no gene match. The sample in question was peripheral blood, obtained 28 days after the second AZD1222 dose. The sequence was obtained from an adult who received the AZD1222 COVID-19 vaccine. V is TRBV6-6 and J is TRBJ2-7, with 14 bases fitting TRBD2. The DNA of the CDR3 is TGTGCCAGCAGTCCCGTCTCGACTAGCGGGGGGGTCTACGAGCAGTACGTC. Protein: CASSPVSTSGGVYEQYV.